These 15 T cell receptor beta chains originate from one sample sequenced in a study of neoadjuvant nivolumab and ipilimumab in lung cancer. Profiled with immunoSEQ multiplex PCR; TCRdb holds only in-frame clones, not every one. This table holds 5,800 or so clones, roughly 61% found once. This material consisted of tumor tissue, taken after neoadjuvant nivolumab, alone or with ipilimumab, at or shortly before surgery. The receptors come from an adult with non-small cell lung cancer.

The chain recombines TRBV6-6 with TRBJ2-1; D gene unclear. The CDR3 totals 13 residues. V was trimmed by 2 bases and J by 8 bases, leaving 10 bases between them. Per germline, CDR1 MNHNY and CDR2 SVGAGI (reference sequence). CDR3: CASSYTLPDEQFF. The CDR3 nucleotides read TGTGCCAGCAGTTACACCCTACCGGATGAGCAGTTCTTC.

CDR3 protein: CASSSGTEAFF. The CDR3 DNA is TGTGCCAGCAGTTCCGGGACTGAAGCTTTCTTT. The V call is TRBV27, the J call TRBJ1-1; D unresolved. Between the trimmed V and J ends, which lost 4 bases and 5 bases, there was a span of 5 bases. The CDR3 sequence is 11 residues long. In germline, CDR1 is MNHEY, CDR2 SMNVEV (reference sequence).

J is TRBJ1-1 and V is TRBV11-2, with D maybe TRBD1 (5 bases). Between the trimmed V and J ends, which lost 1 base and 5 bases, there was a span of 11 bases. The germline V gene has CDR1 SGHAT and CDR2 FQNNGV. This CDR3 contains 14 residues. CDR3 DNA: TGTGCCAGCAGCTTAGTGGGAGGGGAAACTGAAGCTTTCTTT. Protein sequence: CASSLVGGETEAFF.

The rearrangement joins TRBV7-3 to TRBJ1-4; D is uncertain. Deletions cut 5 bases from V and 7 bases from J, with 11 bases between. Germline V gene lookup returns CDR1 SGHTA and CDR2 FQGTGA. This CDR3 has 13 residues. The CDR3, as DNA: TGTGCCAGCAGCACGACTACGGGTGAAAAACTGTTTTTT. This encodes CASSTTTGEKLFF.

The chain couples TRBV5-1 to TRBJ2-5, with 7 bases identical to TRBD1. V gave up 2 bases and J gave up 2 bases; unmatched junction bases: 3. The length of the CDR3 is 14 residues. Germline CDR1 SGHRS, CDR2 YFSETQ. This chain's CDR3 is CASSFGTAQETQYF. Here the CDR3 DNA reads TGCGCCAGCAGCTTTGGGACAGCACAAGAGACCCAGTACTTC.

The chain carries TRBV27 and TRBJ1-2; 7 nucleotides agree with TRBD1. Germline CDR1 MNHEY, CDR2 SMNVEV (reference sequence). This CDR3 has 15 residues. V shed 5 bases and J 8 bases; nucleotides not matched to a gene: 14. The CDR3 loop is CASSPIQGSLGGYTF. The CDR3 DNA follows: TGTGCCAGCAGTCCTATACAGGGGAGTCTGGGGGGCTACACCTTC.

The J gene is TRBJ2-1, the V gene TRBV18, with D possibly matching TRBD1 (6 bases). The CDR3 runs to 17 residues. Germline V CDR1 and CDR2: KGHSH, LQKENI. The V end was cut by 4 bases, the J end by 0 bases, with 16 bases between. The DNA for the CDR3 is TGTGCCAGCTCACTGACCTTGGACAGCCTCTCCTACAATGAGCAGTTCTTC. It translates to CASSLTLDSLSYNEQFF.

V is TRBV5-7 and J is TRBJ2-5; either TRBD1 or TRBD2 may supply D (5 bases each). TRBV5-7 is labeled an ORF, and its function is uncertain. This CDR3 has 13 residues. V was trimmed by 5 bases and J by 3 bases, leaving 11 bases between them. The CDR3 is CASRRGTEETQYF. CDR3 nucleotides: TGTGCCAGCAGACGTGGGACCGAAGAGACCCAGTACTTC.

The CDR3 DNA reads TGTGCCAGTAGTATTGGGCAAATGAACACTGAAGCTTTCTTT. It is translated as CASSIGQMNTEAFF. V gene TRBV19 combines with J gene TRBJ1-1; D not certain. V gave up 3 bases and J gave up 0 bases, with 8 bases separating them. The CDR3 contains 14 residues. The germline gives CDR1 LNHDA, CDR2 SQIVND (reference sequence).

The V and J genes are TRBV6-5 and TRBJ1-4; 10 bases are a match to TRBD1. J gave up 10 bases and V 0 bases, and 8 bases lay outside the gene matches. This CDR3 comprises 16 residues. Germline CDR1 and CDR2: MNHEY and SVGAGI. CDR3 residues: CASSYSRQGAYGKLFF. CDR3 DNA: TGTGCCAGCAGTTACTCGAGACAGGGGGCTTACGGAAAACTGTTTTTT.

Points on this clone: An end of the junction does not agree with germline; a read error may underlie this. J is TRBJ2-2 and V is TRBV7-2; 8 nucleotides align to TRBD2. Germline values: CDR1 SGHTA, CDR2 FQGNSA. The CDR3 sequence is 13 residues long. CDR3 coding DNA: TGCGGAACCCGGGAGGGGAGCACCGGGGAGCTGTTTTTT. Translating gives CGTREGSTGELFF.

In this sample, this clone turned up once. The chain uses TRBV5-3 and TRBJ2-4; 8 nucleotides line up with TRBD2. TRBV5-3 is given ORF status, its function remaining uncertain. V was clipped by 8 bases and J by 9 bases; unmatched bases: 13. CDR3 size: 14 residues. The CDR3 DNA sequence: TGTGCCAGCAGCCCCGGGAGGGTGGGGAGCATTCAGTACTTC. It translates to CASSPGRVGSIQYF.

This chain joins TRBV11-2 and TRBJ2-5; 8 nucleotides agree with TRBD2. Germline V gives CDR1 SGHAT, CDR2 FQNNGV. This CDR3 spans 15 amino acids. J gave up 4 bases and V 2 bases, and 6 bases lay outside the gene matches. The CDR3 DNA reads as TGTGCCAGCAGCTTACGGGAGGGGGAGGGAGAGACCCAGTACTTC. It codes for CASSLREGEGETQYF.

A single count supports this clone. The chain carries TRBV19 and TRBJ1-2, with D perhaps TRBD1 (6 bases). The CDR3 runs to 13 residues. Germline V gene lookup returns CDR1 LNHDA and CDR2 SQIVND (reference sequence). The V end lost 1 base, the J end lost 7 bases, and 10 bases lay between the germline ends. The CDR3, as DNA: TGTGCCAGTAGTATAGCCGGGGGCAGTGGCTACACCTTC. Translation gives CASSIAGGSGYTF.

The chain carries TRBV5-1 and TRBJ1-3, with 7 bases identical to TRBD1. The CDR3 contains 15 residues. Germline CDR1 SGHRS, CDR2 YFSETQ. The J segment lost 7 bases and the V segment lost 1 base, leaving 8 bases of the junction unmatched. Written as DNA, the CDR3 is TGCGCCAGCAGCTTGACCCTACAGGGGTCGAACACCATATATTTT. Its protein is CASSLTLQGSNTIYF.